This TCR beta chain was sequenced in a study of molecular identifiers for immune sequencing clone quantification. As CD8+CD4-CCR7+CD45RA+ cells, naive CD8 T cells were sorted. This clonotype has a count of ten or more. What it recognizes is unknown. Study results and caveats: Clones that had above 20 RNA copies took up over 99% of effector molecules but under 1% in naive cells.

Germline values: CDR1 KGHDR, CDR2 SFDVKD. The CDR3 sequence is 16 residues long. The V and J ends lost 5 bases and 0 bases respectively, with 14 bases between them. Both previously described methods and listed TCR primers were employed to make bulk TCR libraries. One entry per CDR3 protein, called by TCRdb with MiXCR from the PCR reads. This table holds about half a million distinct CDR3 sequences, less than 30% found once. The chain employs TRBV24-1 and TRBJ2-3; D possibly corresponds to TRBD1 (6 bases). The source material was naive CD8+ T cells from blood, with Jurkat cell RNA spiked in. Specified subset: FACS-sorted CD8+CD4-CCR7+CD45RA+ naive T cells. The sequence derives from a human donor in good health. Some libraries in this study had Jurkat cell RNA spiked in. The CDR3 nucleotides are TGTGCCACCAGTGTCAACAGGGAGTTAAGCACAGATACGCAGTATTTT. It specifies CATSVNRELSTDTQYF.